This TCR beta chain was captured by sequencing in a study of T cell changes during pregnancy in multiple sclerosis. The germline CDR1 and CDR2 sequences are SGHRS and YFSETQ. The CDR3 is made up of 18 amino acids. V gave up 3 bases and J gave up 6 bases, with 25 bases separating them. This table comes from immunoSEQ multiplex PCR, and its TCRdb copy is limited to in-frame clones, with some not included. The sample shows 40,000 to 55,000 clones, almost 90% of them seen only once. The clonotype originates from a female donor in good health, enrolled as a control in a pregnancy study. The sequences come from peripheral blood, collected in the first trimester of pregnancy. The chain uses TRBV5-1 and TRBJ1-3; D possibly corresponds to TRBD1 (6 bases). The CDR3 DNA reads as TGCGCCAGCAGCTCGGGATACCTAGTCCCGGGACAAGAAAACACCATATATTTT. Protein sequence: CASSSGYLVPGQENTIYF. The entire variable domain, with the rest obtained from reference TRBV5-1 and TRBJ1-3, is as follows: KAGVTQTPRYLIKTRGQQVTLSCSPISGHRSVSWYQQTPGQGLQFLFEYFSETQRNKGNFPGRFSGRQFSNSRSEMNVSTLELGDSALYLCASSSGYLVPGQENTIYFGEGSWLTVV.